The rows below give T cell receptor beta chains drawn from one sample of a study of beta chain features in type 1 diabetes. The assay was immunoSEQ multiplex PCR, and TCRdb's table has in-frame clones only and misses some. Among nearly 350,000 clones listed, less than 10% were seen once. The sequenced sample was central memory CD4+ T cells from blood. The receptors stem from a woman younger than 30 in good health. CDR3s include the opening cysteine and the closing phenylalanine or tryptophan. A D gene is named only where the DNA matches it firmly. Size is stated for part of the rows, as once, few or many counts, or as a class when the clone is expanded.

V: TRBV28
D: .
length: 11
J: TRBJ2-3
size: .
CDR3: CASQSTDTQYF
DNA: TGTGCCAGTCAGTCGACAGATACGCAGTATTTT

V: TRBV4-3
D: .
length: 15
J: TRBJ1-5
size: few
CDR3: CASSQDAGARQPQHF
DNA: TGCGCCAGCAGCCAAGATGCGGGGGCGAGGCAGCCCCAGCATTTT

V: TRBV25-1
D: TRBD1
length: 15
J: TRBJ1-4
size: .
CDR3: CASSIDRGGREKLFF
DNA: TGTGCCAGCAGTATCGACAGGGGTGGAAGGGAAAAACTGTTTTTT

V: TRBV6-5
D: .
length: 12
J: TRBJ2-7
size: .
CDR3: CASSSSPYEQYF
DNA: TGTGCCAGCAGTTCCTCCCCCTACGAGCAGTACTTC

V: TRBV2
D: .
length: 15
J: TRBJ2-4
size: .
CDR3: CASSKHRQGLNIQYF
DNA: TGTGCCAGCAGTAAACACCGACAGGGACTAAACATTCAGTACTTC

V: TRBV5-6
D: .
length: 15
J: TRBJ2-6
size: few
CDR3: CASSVTGSGANVLTF
DNA: TGTGCCAGCAGCGTTACAGGCTCTGGGGCCAACGTCCTGACTTTC

V: TRBV18
D: .
length: 13
J: TRBJ1-1
size: .
CDR3: CASSRSANTEAFF
DNA: TGTGCCAGCTCACGCTCCGCGAACACTGAAGCTTTCTTT

V: TRBV5-1
D: TRBD1
length: 14
J: TRBJ2-2
size: .
CDR3: CASSLTGYTGELFF
DNA: TGCGCCAGCAGCCTGACAGGGTACACCGGGGAGCTGTTTTTT

V: TRBV18
D: .
length: 15
J: TRBJ2-3
size: .
CDR3: CASSPRGASTDTQYF
DNA: TGTGCCAGCTCACCACGAGGGGCCAGCACAGATACGCAGTATTTT

V: TRBV9
D: TRBD2
length: 15
J: TRBJ2-3
size: few
CDR3: CASSASASGSPTQYF
DNA: TGTGCCAGCAGCGCGTCGGCTAGCGGGAGTCCTACGCAGTATTTT

V: TRBV7-2
D: .
length: 15
J: TRBJ2-7
size: .
CDR3: CASSLVAEQFYEQYF
DNA: TGTGCCAGCAGCTTAGTAGCGGAGCAGTTCTACGAGCAGTACTTC

V: TRBV28
D: TRBD1
length: 17
J: TRBJ1-5
size: few
CDR3: CASSLLSQGAGNQPQHF
DNA: TGTGCCAGCAGTTTACTCAGCCAGGGGGCTGGCAATCAGCCCCAGCATTTT

V: TRBV9
D: TRBD2
length: 18
J: TRBJ2-1
size: .
CDR3: CASSGAGLAGGSYNEQFF
DNA: TGTGCCAGCAGCGGCGCAGGACTAGCGGGAGGGTCCTACAATGAGCAGTTCTTC

V: TRBV5-1
D: TRBD1
length: 14
J: TRBJ2-1
size: few
CDR3: CASSWGTADNEQFF
DNA: TGCGCCAGCAGCTGGGGGACAGCCGACAATGAGCAGTTCTTC

V: TRBV29-1
D: .
length: 12
J: TRBJ1-2
size: many
CDR3: CSVEEGWGGYTF
DNA: TGCAGCGTTGAGGAGGGTTGGGGTGGCTACACCTTC

V: TRBV28
D: .
length: 15
J: TRBJ2-6
size: few
CDR3: CASSLSGAGANVLTF
DNA: TGTGCCAGCAGTTTATCGGGGGCGGGGGCCAACGTCCTGACTTTC

V: TRBV6-6
D: TRBD2
length: 14
J: TRBJ2-7
size: few
CDR3: CASSYGGEYYEQYF
DNA: TGTGCCAGCAGTTACGGGGGGGAGTACTACGAGCAGTACTTC

V: TRBV4-2
D: TRBD1
length: 15
J: TRBJ1-4
size: many
CDR3: CASSQKQGAQEKLFF
DNA: TGTGCCAGCAGCCAAAAGCAGGGGGCCCAAGAAAAACTGTTTTTT

V: TRBV21-1
D: .
length: 15
J: TRBJ2-3
size: .
CDR3: CASRRTSFRTDTQYF
DNA: TGTGCCAGCAGAAGAACCTCATTCCGCACAGATACGCAGTATTTT

V: TRBV5-1
D: TRBD1
length: 17
J: TRBJ1-1
size: few
CDR3: CASSPGMGQGKLSEAFF
DNA: TGCGCCAGCAGCCCCGGGATGGGACAGGGTAAACTCTCTGAAGCTTTCTTT

V: TRBV5-6
D: TRBD2
length: 16
J: TRBJ2-7
size: many
CDR3: CASSLRAGGPVGEQYF
DNA: TGTGCCAGCAGCTTAAGAGCGGGAGGGCCCGTCGGCGAGCAGTACTTC

V: TRBV5-1
D: TRBD1
length: 14
J: TRBJ2-1
size: .
CDR3: CASSYGQGHNEQFF
DNA: TGCGCCAGCAGTTACGGACAGGGTCACAATGAGCAGTTCTTC

V: TRBV18
D: TRBD2
length: 15
J: TRBJ2-7
size: many
CDR3: CASSPPGLASHEQYF
DNA: TGTGCCAGCTCACCACCGGGACTAGCATCACACGAGCAGTACTTC

V: TRBV18
D: .
length: 13
J: TRBJ2-7
size: many
CDR3: CASSIDISYEQYF
DNA: TGTGCCAGCTCCATAGACATCTCCTACGAGCAGTACTTC

V: TRBV9
D: .
length: 15
J: TRBJ2-3
size: .
CDR3: CASSVSGTGTDTQYF
DNA: TGTGCCAGCAGCGTCTCCGGGACTGGGACAGATACGCAGTATTTT

V: TRBV18
D: .
length: 18
J: TRBJ2-6
size: .
CDR3: CASSRGVPQSSGANVLTF
DNA: TGTGCCAGCTCACGAGGCGTCCCACAAAGCTCTGGGGCCAACGTCCTGACTTTC

V: TRBV19
D: .
length: 12
J: TRBJ2-3
size: few
CDR3: CASSMGQTTQYF
DNA: TGTGCCAGTAGTATGGGGCAAACTACGCAGTATTTT

V: TRBV4-2
D: TRBD1
length: 15
J: TRBJ2-1
size: few
CDR3: CASSQGDRRFNEQFF
DNA: TGTGCCAGCAGCCAAGGGGACAGGAGGTTCAATGAGCAGTTCTTC

V: TRBV29-1
D: .
length: 12
J: TRBJ1-2
size: .
CDR3: CSVEEMANGYTF
DNA: TGCAGCGTTGAAGAGATGGCCAATGGCTACACCTTC

V: TRBV7-2
D: .
length: 15
J: TRBJ1-1
size: .
CDR3: CASSLQGRVLGEAFF
DNA: TGTGCCAGCAGCCTCCAGGGAAGGGTCTTGGGAGAAGCTTTCTTT